The clone carrying this T cell receptor (beta chain) was counted at least ten times. The V gene lost 10 bases and the J gene lost 3 bases, with 27 bases spanning the gap. Looked up from germline, CDR1 is MDHEN and CDR2 is SYDVKM. The CDR3 spans 17 residues. The time point is: newly diagnosed GD, antithyroid drugs for less than 3 months. There was RNA extracted from PBMCs, and the TCR library was made from it. Peripheral blood, at about 8.9 milliliters, went into EDTA tubes. These data come from a study of regulatory T cells in long-lasting Graves disease. Combining iRepertoire HTBI primers with Arm-PCR of CDR3 regions, the authors built TCR beta libraries. TCRdb itself ran the multiplex PCR reads through MiXCR, one entry per CDR3 protein. The data show about 450,000 distinct CDR3 sequences, around 15% seen once. These data were likewise used in another study, on T cells in Graves' hyperthyroidism and ophthalmopathy.

Sample: peripheral blood mononuclear cells (PBMCs), taken at new diagnosis, from a patient treated with antithyroid drugs. This TCR was sampled from a woman aged 25 to 39 with Graves disease. The chain carries TRBV28 and TRBJ1-2; no clear D. CDR3 DNA: TGTGCCACCTCGGAGGCAGGCGAACGACAACGCCACTATGGCTACACCTTC. It translates to CATSEAGERQRHYGYTF.